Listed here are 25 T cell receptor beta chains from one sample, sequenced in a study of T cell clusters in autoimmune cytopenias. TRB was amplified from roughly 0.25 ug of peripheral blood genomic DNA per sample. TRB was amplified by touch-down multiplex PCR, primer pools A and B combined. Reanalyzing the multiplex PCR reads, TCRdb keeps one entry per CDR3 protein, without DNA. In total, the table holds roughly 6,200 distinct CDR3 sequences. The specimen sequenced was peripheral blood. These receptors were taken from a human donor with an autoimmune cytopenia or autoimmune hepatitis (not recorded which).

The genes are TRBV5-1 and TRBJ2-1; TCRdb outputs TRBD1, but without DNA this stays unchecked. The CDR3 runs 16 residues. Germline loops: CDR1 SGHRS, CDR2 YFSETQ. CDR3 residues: CASSLDGQGSGNEQFF. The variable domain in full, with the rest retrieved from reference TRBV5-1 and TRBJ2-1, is KAGVTQTPRYLIKTRGQQVTLSCSPISGHRSVSWYQQTPGQGLQFLFEYFSETQRNKGNFPGRFSGRQFSNSRSEMNVSTLELGDSALYLCASSLDGQGSGNEQFFGPGTRLTVL.

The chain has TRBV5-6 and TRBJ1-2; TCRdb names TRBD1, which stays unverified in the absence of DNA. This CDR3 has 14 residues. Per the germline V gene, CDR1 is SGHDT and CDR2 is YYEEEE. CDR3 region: CASSLAIDRAGYTF.

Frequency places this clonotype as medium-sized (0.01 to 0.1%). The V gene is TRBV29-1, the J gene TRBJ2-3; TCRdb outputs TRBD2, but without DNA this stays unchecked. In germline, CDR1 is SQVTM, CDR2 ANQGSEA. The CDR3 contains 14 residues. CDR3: CSVRRTSVADTQYF.

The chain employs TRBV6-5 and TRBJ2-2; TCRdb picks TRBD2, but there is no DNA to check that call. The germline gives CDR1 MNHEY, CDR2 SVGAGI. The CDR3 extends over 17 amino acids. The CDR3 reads CASSYSSRGGYTGELFF.

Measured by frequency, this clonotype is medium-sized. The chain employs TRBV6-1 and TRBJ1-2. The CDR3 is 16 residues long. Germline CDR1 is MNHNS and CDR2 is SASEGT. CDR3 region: CASSEAQGTAGYGYTF.

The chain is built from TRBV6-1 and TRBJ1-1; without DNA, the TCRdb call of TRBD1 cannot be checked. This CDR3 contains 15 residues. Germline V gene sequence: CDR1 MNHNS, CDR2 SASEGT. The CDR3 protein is CASNPQGERGTEAFF.

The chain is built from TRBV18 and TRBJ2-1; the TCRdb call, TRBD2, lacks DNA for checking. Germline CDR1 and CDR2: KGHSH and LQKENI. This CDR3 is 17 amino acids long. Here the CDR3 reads CASSPPALAGGTNEQFF.

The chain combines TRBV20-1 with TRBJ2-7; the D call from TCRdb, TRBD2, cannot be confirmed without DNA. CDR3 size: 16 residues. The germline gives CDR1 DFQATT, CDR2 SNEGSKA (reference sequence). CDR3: CSARVDASGDSYEQYF.

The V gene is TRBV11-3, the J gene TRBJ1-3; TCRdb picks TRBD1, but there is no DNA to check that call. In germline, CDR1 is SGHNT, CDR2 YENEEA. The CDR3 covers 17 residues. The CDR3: CASSLGLFMGPGNTIYF.

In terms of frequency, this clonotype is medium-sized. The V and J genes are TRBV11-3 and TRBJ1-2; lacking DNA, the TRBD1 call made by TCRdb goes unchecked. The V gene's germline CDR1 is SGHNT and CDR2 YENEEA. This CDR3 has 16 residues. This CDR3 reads CASSSAGRDEPYGYTF.

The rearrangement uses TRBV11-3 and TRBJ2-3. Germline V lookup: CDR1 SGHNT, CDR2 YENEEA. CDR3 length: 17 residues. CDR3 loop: CASSPSRLLTSTDTQYF.

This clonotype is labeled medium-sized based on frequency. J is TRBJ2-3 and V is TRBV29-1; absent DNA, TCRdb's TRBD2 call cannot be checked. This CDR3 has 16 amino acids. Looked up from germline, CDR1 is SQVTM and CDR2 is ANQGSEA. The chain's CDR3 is CSVEGLPGLGGDTQYF.

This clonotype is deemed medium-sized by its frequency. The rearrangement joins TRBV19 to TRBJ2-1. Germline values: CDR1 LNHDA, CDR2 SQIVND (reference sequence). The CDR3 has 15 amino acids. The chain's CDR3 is CASSISVSSYNEQFF.

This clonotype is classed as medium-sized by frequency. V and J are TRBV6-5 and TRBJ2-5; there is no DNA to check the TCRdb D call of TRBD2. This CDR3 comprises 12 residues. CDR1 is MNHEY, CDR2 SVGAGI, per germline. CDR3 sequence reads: CASSRLAETQYF.

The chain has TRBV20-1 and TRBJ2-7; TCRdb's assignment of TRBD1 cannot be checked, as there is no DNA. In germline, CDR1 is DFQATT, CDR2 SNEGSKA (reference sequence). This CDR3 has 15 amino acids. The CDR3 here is CSARDRQGGSYEQYF.

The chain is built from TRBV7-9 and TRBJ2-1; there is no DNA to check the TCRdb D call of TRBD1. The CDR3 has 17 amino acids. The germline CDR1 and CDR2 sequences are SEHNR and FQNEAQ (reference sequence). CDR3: CASSLRSRDRVGGEQFF.

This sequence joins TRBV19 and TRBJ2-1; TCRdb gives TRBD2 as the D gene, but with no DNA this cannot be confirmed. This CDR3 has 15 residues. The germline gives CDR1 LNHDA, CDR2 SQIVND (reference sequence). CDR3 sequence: CASISGTSGINEQFF.

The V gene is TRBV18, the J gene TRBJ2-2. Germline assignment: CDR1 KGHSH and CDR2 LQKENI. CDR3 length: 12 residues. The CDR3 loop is CASASEPGELFF.

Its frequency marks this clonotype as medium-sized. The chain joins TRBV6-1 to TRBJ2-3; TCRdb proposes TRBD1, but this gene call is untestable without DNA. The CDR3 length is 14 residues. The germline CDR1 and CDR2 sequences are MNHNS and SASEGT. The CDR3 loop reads CASSEGQGGHTQYF.

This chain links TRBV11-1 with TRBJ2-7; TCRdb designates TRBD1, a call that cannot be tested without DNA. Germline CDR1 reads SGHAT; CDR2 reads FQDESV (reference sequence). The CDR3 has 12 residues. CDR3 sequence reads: CASSGDRGVQYF.

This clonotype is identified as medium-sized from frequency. CDR3 protein: CASSDSTSGGGTDTQYF. The V call is TRBV6-4, the J call TRBJ2-3; TCRdb outputs TRBD2, but without DNA this stays unchecked. The V gene's germline CDR1 is MRHNA and CDR2 SNTAGT. The CDR3 sequence is 17 residues long.

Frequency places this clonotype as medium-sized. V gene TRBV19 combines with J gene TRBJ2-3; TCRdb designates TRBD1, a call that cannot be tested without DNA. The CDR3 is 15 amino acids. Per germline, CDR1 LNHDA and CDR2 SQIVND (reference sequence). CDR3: CASSNRGTSTDTQYF. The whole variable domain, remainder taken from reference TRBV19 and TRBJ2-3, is DGGITQSPKYLFRKEGQNVTLSCEQNLNHDAMYWYRQDPGQGLRLIYYSQIVNDFQKGDIAEGYSVSREKKESFPLTVTSAQKNPTAFYLCASSNRGTSTDTQYFGPGTRLTVL.

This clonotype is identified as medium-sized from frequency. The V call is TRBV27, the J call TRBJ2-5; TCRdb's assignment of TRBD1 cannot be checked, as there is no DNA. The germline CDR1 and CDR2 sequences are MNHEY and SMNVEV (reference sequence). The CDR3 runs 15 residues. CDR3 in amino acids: CASRGLGDAEETQYF.

The CDR3 loop is CASSPGYNSPLHF. This chain links TRBV5-4 with TRBJ1-6. The CDR3 totals 13 residues. Germline V lookup: CDR1 SGHNT, CDR2 YYREEE (reference sequence).

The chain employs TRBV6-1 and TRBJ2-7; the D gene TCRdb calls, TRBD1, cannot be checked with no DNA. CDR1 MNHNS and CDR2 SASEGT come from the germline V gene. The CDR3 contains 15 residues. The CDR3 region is CASRPWTGNSYEQYF.